These T cell receptor beta chains were read from a single sample in a study. TCRdb independently ran MiXCR on the RT-PCR reads; one entry per CDR3 protein. The sample gives approximately 720,000 distinct CDR3 sequences, 11% to 15% of which show up once; 3% to 4.5% is in the top ten. Sequencing was performed on memory CD4+ T cells from blood. Receptor source: a female donor in good health, serving as a healthy control. Both conserved end residues are part of each CDR3. Fields, in order: J gene, CDR3 length, clone size, V gene, D gene, CDR3 protein, CDR3 DNA. A D gene is named only where the DNA matches it firmly. A clone size is listed for some rows: how often the clone was seen (once, few, many), or a class if it is expanded.

J: TRBJ1-2
length: 16
size: few
V: TRBV6-1
D: .
CDR3: CASRQNLGGADYGYTF
DNA: TGTGCCAGCAGGCAGAACCTCGGGGGCGCCGACTATGGCTACACCTTC

J: TRBJ1-2
length: 17
size: few
V: TRBV9
D: .
CDR3: CASSVALNGADRDGYTF
DNA: TGTGCCAGCAGCGTAGCCTTGAACGGTGCGGACCGGGATGGCTACACCTTC

J: TRBJ2-1
length: 17
size: .
V: TRBV9
D: .
CDR3: CASSVLGGASDYNEQFF
DNA: TGTGCCAGCAGCGTTCTGGGTGGGGCTAGCGACTACAATGAGCAGTTCTTC

J: TRBJ2-7
length: 15
size: .
V: TRBV20-1
D: TRBD1
CDR3: CSASGTGGRSYEQYF
DNA: TGCAGTGCTAGCGGGACAGGGGGTCGCTCCTACGAGCAGTACTTC

J: TRBJ2-7
length: 12
size: .
V: TRBV20-1
D: .
CDR3: CSARRDSYEQYF
DNA: TGCAGTGCTAGAAGGGATTCCTACGAGCAGTACTTC

J: TRBJ2-7
length: 13
size: few
V: TRBV20-1
D: TRBD2
CDR3: CSARPNLGLEQYF
DNA: TGCAGTGCTAGACCTAATTTGGGACTAGAGCAGTACTTC

J: TRBJ2-1
length: 13
size: .
V: TRBV12-3/TRBV12-4
D: .
CDR3: CASSFAALGEQFF
DNA: TGTGCCAGCAGTTTCGCGGCCTTGGGTGAGCAGTTCTTC

J: TRBJ2-3
length: 15
size: .
V: TRBV12-3/TRBV12-4
D: TRBD2
CDR3: CASSLSSGITDTQYF
DNA: TGTGCCAGCAGTTTATCTAGCGGGATCACAGATACGCAGTATTTT

J: TRBJ2-1
length: 12
size: many
V: TRBV29-1
D: TRBD1
CDR3: CSVGTGHNEQFF
DNA: TGCAGCGTCGGGACAGGGCACAATGAGCAGTTCTTC

J: TRBJ2-2
length: 16
size: few
V: TRBV11-2
D: .
CDR3: CASSLESLRNTGELFF
DNA: TGTGCCAGCAGCTTAGAGAGCCTCAGAAACACCGGGGAGCTGTTTTTT

J: TRBJ2-7
length: 15
size: many
V: TRBV12-3/TRBV12-4
D: TRBD1
CDR3: CASSQTGSSSYEQYF
DNA: TGTGCCAGCAGTCAGACAGGGTCCAGCTCCTACGAGCAGTACTTC

J: TRBJ2-3
length: 12
size: many
V: TRBV15
D: .
CDR3: CATSRGPDTQYF
DNA: TGTGCCACCAGCAGAGGCCCAGATACGCAGTATTTT

J: TRBJ2-1
length: 16
size: many
V: TRBV20-1
D: .
CDR3: CSAYGPSVAVGDEQFF
DNA: TGCAGTGCCTACGGACCCTCCGTAGCGGTTGGGGATGAGCAGTTCTTC

J: TRBJ2-5
length: 13
size: few
V: TRBV20-1
D: .
CDR3: CSARDRVQETQYF
DNA: TGCAGTGCTAGAGACAGGGTACAAGAGACCCAGTACTTC

J: TRBJ1-3
length: 14
size: many
V: TRBV7-6
D: .
CDR3: CASSFAASGNTIYF
DNA: TGTGCCAGCAGCTTTGCGGCCTCTGGAAACACCATATATTTT

J: TRBJ2-1
length: 21
size: .
V: TRBV4-3
D: TRBD2
CDR3: CASSQDFGTSGRLTGYNEQFF
DNA: TGCGCCAGCAGCCAAGATTTTGGGACTAGCGGGAGGTTAACGGGATACAATGAGCAGTTCTTC

J: TRBJ2-1
length: 13
size: .
V: TRBV11-2
D: .
CDR3: CASSFGEFYEQFF
DNA: TGTGCCAGCAGCTTTGGTGAGTTTTATGAGCAGTTCTTC

J: TRBJ1-1
length: 13
size: .
V: TRBV10-3
D: .
CDR3: CAISHSFGTEAFF
DNA: TGTGCCATCAGCCATTCTTTTGGCACTGAAGCTTTCTTT

J: TRBJ2-7
length: 14
size: few
V: TRBV28
D: TRBD1
CDR3: CASRRAGQGYEQYF
DNA: TGTGCCAGCAGGCGGGCCGGACAGGGCTACGAGCAGTACTTC

J: TRBJ2-3
length: 15
size: .
V: TRBV20-1
D: TRBD2
CDR3: CSATPPSGRTDTQYF
DNA: TGCAGTGCTACGCCCCCTAGCGGACGCACAGATACGCAGTATTTT

J: TRBJ2-1
length: 17
size: few
V: TRBV20-1
D: TRBD1
CDR3: CSARQYRDSILYNEQFF
DNA: TGCAGTGCTAGACAATACCGGGACAGTATACTATACAATGAGCAGTTCTTC

J: TRBJ1-2
length: 13
size: few
V: TRBV24-1
D: .
CDR3: CATSDPVNYGYTF
DNA: TGTGCCACCAGTGATCCGGTCAACTATGGCTACACCTTC

J: TRBJ2-7
length: 16
size: .
V: TRBV7-8
D: .
CDR3: CASSPHIAENRYEQYF
DNA: TGTGCCAGCAGCCCACATATAGCGGAGAACCGCTACGAGCAGTACTTC

J: TRBJ2-5
length: 15
size: .
V: TRBV5-1
D: TRBD1
CDR3: CASSRDGTGVETQYF
DNA: TGCGCCAGCAGCAGAGACGGGACAGGGGTGGAGACCCAGTACTTC

J: TRBJ1-3
length: 14
size: .
V: TRBV12-3/TRBV12-4
D: .
CDR3: CASSVRGSGNTIYF
DNA: TGTGCCAGCAGTGTCAGGGGATCTGGAAACACCATATATTTT

J: TRBJ2-5
length: 12
size: .
V: TRBV5-1
D: .
CDR3: CASSLVQDQLYF
DNA: TGCGCCAGCAGCTTAGTCCAGGACCAACTGTACTTC

J: TRBJ1-1
length: 14
size: many
V: TRBV5-5
D: .
CDR3: CASSLIQGGTEAFF
DNA: TGTGCCAGCAGCCTAATACAGGGCGGCACTGAAGCTTTCTTT

J: TRBJ1-4
length: 13
size: .
V: TRBV20-1
D: .
CDR3: CSARQATNEKLFF
DNA: TGCAGTGCTAGACAGGCCACGAATGAAAAACTGTTTTTT

J: TRBJ2-5
length: 13
size: .
V: TRBV5-1
D: .
CDR3: CASSTGNQETQYF
DNA: TGCGCCAGCAGTACAGGAAACCAAGAGACCCAGTACTTC

J: TRBJ2-5
length: 13
size: few
V: TRBV7-7
D: TRBD2
CDR3: CASSSSGLETQYF
DNA: TGTGCCAGCAGCTCTAGCGGGCTCGAGACCCAGTACTTC

J: TRBJ1-1
length: 14
size: many
V: TRBV5-5
D: TRBD1
CDR3: CASSFRQGGTEAFF
DNA: TGTGCCAGCAGCTTTAGACAGGGAGGCACTGAAGCTTTCTTT

J: TRBJ2-2
length: 13
size: .
V: TRBV3-1
D: .
CDR3: CASSHINTGELFF
DNA: TGTGCCAGCAGCCATATTAACACCGGGGAGCTGTTTTTT

J: TRBJ2-1
length: 14
size: few
V: TRBV6-2/TRBV6-3
D: TRBD1
CDR3: CASSSTGGFDEQFF
DNA: TGTGCCAGCAGCTCGACAGGGGGCTTCGATGAGCAGTTCTTC

J: TRBJ1-5
length: 13
size: few
V: TRBV7-9
D: .
CDR3: CASSLASGAGIHF
DNA: TGTGCCAGCAGCTTAGCGTCCGGGGCGGGTATCCATTTT

J: TRBJ2-3
length: 13
size: few
V: TRBV7-6
D: .
CDR3: CASSFDPTDTQYF
DNA: TGTGCCAGCAGCTTCGACCCCACAGATACGCAGTATTTT

J: TRBJ2-2
length: 16
size: .
V: TRBV6-1
D: .
CDR3: CASSIHGQVNTGELFF
DNA: TGTGCCAGCAGCATCCATGGGCAAGTAAACACCGGGGAGCTGTTTTTT

J: TRBJ1-1
length: 12
size: few
V: TRBV30
D: TRBD1
CDR3: CAWSGQGAEAFF
DNA: TGTGCCTGGAGTGGGCAGGGGGCTGAAGCTTTCTTT

J: TRBJ1-2
length: 16
size: .
V: TRBV29-1
D: TRBD1
CDR3: CSAGAPLDRALYGYTF
DNA: TGCAGCGCTGGGGCTCCCCTCGACAGGGCTTTATATGGCTACACCTTC

J: TRBJ2-7
length: 14
size: .
V: TRBV6-5
D: TRBD1
CDR3: CASSSTGILYEQYF
DNA: TGTGCCAGCAGTTCGACAGGGATCCTTTACGAGCAGTACTTC

J: TRBJ2-1
length: 14
size: .
V: TRBV11-2
D: .
CDR3: CASSPLGNYNEQFF
DNA: TGTGCCAGCAGCCCGCTAGGGAATTACAATGAGCAGTTCTTC

J: TRBJ1-6
length: 15
size: .
V: TRBV3-1
D: .
CDR3: CASSKVRPGNSPLHF
DNA: TGTGCCAGCAGCAAGGTCCGGCCCGGTAATTCACCCCTCCACTTT

J: TRBJ1-1
length: 12
size: few
V: TRBV7-2
D: .
CDR3: CASSLQRREAFF
DNA: TGTGCCAGCAGCCTGCAGAGGAGGGAAGCTTTCTTT

J: TRBJ2-3
length: 14
size: many
V: TRBV20-1
D: .
CDR3: CSAREGTSTDTQYF
DNA: TGCAGTGCTAGAGAAGGGACTAGCACAGATACGCAGTATTTT

J: TRBJ1-2
length: 17
size: many
V: TRBV10-3
D: .
CDR3: CAISESISLGANYGYTF
DNA: TGTGCCATCAGTGAGTCGATCTCGCTGGGAGCTAACTATGGCTACACCTTC

J: TRBJ2-7
length: 14
size: many
V: TRBV4-2
D: TRBD1
CDR3: CASSQLRGRDEQYF
DNA: TGTGCCAGCAGCCAACTCAGGGGGCGCGACGAGCAGTACTTC

J: TRBJ2-5
length: 14
size: many
V: TRBV5-5
D: .
CDR3: CASSLTGTQETQYF
DNA: TGTGCCAGCAGTTTGACCGGGACCCAAGAGACCCAGTACTTC

J: TRBJ2-3
length: 14
size: few
V: TRBV2
D: .
CDR3: CASRRDQYTDTQYF
DNA: TGTGCCAGCAGAAGGGACCAGTACACAGATACGCAGTATTTT

J: TRBJ2-7
length: 14
size: .
V: TRBV20-1
D: TRBD1
CDR3: CSPQSDRGDDEQYF
DNA: TGCAGTCCACAATCCGACAGGGGAGACGACGAGCAGTACTTC

J: TRBJ2-3
length: 15
size: few
V: TRBV2
D: .
CDR3: CASSEQGTSTDTQYF
DNA: TGTGCCAGCAGTGAACAGGGGACTAGCACAGATACGCAGTATTTT

J: TRBJ2-7
length: 13
size: .
V: TRBV2
D: .
CDR3: CASSLGRLNEQYF
DNA: TGTGCCAGCAGTCTTGGACGGCTTAACGAGCAGTACTTC

J: TRBJ1-4
length: 18
size: .
V: TRBV11-2
D: TRBD1
CDR3: CASSPGLGQEDYVEKLFF
DNA: TGTGCCAGCAGCCCCGGGCTGGGACAGGAGGATTACGTTGAAAAACTGTTTTTT

J: TRBJ1-6
length: 14
size: few
V: TRBV6-5
D: .
CDR3: CASSFPQLNSPLHF
DNA: TGTGCCAGCAGCTTTCCCCAGCTTAATTCACCCCTCCACTTT

J: TRBJ1-1
length: 14
size: .
V: TRBV27
D: .
CDR3: CASSSKLNPSEAFF
DNA: TGTGCCAGCAGTTCAAAGCTCAACCCCAGTGAAGCTTTCTTT

J: TRBJ2-7
length: 13
size: few
V: TRBV6-5
D: .
CDR3: CASAERGARGQYF
DNA: TGTGCCAGCGCGGAACGTGGGGCGCGGGGGCAGTACTTC

J: TRBJ2-7
length: 12
size: many
V: TRBV2
D: TRBD2
CDR3: CASSESGTTVGF
DNA: TGTGCCAGCAGTGAATCTGGGACTACCGTTGGATTC

J: TRBJ2-5
length: 15
size: few
V: TRBV5-6
D: TRBD2
CDR3: CASSSRTSGRETQYF
DNA: TGTGCCAGCAGTTCTCGCACTAGCGGTCGGGAGACCCAGTACTTC

J: TRBJ2-2
length: 15
size: few
V: TRBV5-1
D: TRBD1
CDR3: CASSSQGWNTGELFF
DNA: TGCGCCAGCAGCTCACAGGGGTGGAACACCGGGGAGCTGTTTTTT

J: TRBJ2-7
length: 13
size: many
V: TRBV5-1
D: .
CDR3: CASSRDRPYEQYF
DNA: TGCGCCAGCAGCCGTGACAGACCCTACGAGCAGTACTTC

J: TRBJ1-2
length: 16
size: few
V: TRBV20-1
D: .
CDR3: CSARGGRMGTLYGYTF
DNA: TGCAGTGCTAGAGGCGGAAGGATGGGGACCCTCTATGGCTACACCTTC